This T cell receptor (beta chain) was recorded in a study of T cell repertoires in cytomegalovirus infection. Study results and caveats: The study identified carriers of CMV plus the relevant HLA from cumulative public TCR beta family frequency.

MiXCR, run by TCRdb on the reads, gives a single entry per CDR3 protein. The sample lists roughly 250,000 distinct CDR3 sequences, 12% occurring once. The table lists this clonotype with many counts. Its antigen remains unknown. The sequenced sample was PBMCs. This TCR was recovered from a human donor in good health (CMV status not recorded). Some clones in this sample may be carry-over from other donors' samples.

DNA of the CDR3: TGTGCCAGCAGCTTACAGACCGGCAGGGCCACCTACGAGCAGTACTTC. Its translation is CASSLQTGRATYEQYF. The V gene is TRBV7-6, the J gene TRBJ2-7, with a possible D match to TRBD1 (5 bases). V lost 2 bases, J lost 2 bases, and 16 bases lay in between. The CDR3 runs to 16 residues. From germline, CDR1 is SGHVS and CDR2 FNYEAQ.